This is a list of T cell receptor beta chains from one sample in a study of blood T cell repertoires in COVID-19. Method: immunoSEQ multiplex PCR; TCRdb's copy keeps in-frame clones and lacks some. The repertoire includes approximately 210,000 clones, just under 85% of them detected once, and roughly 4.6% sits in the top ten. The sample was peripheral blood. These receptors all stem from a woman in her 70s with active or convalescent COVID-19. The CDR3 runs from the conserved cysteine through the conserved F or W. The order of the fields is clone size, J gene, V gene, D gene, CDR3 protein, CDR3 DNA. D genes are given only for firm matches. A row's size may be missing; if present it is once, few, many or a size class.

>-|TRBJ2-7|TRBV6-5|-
CASNPSFYEQYF
TGTGCCAGCAATCCTTCCTTCTACGAGCAGTACTTC
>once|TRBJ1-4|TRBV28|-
CASKDSVNEKLFF
TGTGCCAGTAAGGACAGCGTTAATGAAAAACTGTTTTTT
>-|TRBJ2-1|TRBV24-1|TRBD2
CATSDSIAGSYNEQFF
TGTGCCACCAGTGATTCCATAGCGGGATCCTACAATGAGCAGTTCTTC
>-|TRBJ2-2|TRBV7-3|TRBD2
CASSLNSGTSAFRGTGELFF
TGTGCCAGCAGCTTAAATTCCGGGACTAGCGCCTTTAGGGGCACCGGGGAGCTGTTTTTT
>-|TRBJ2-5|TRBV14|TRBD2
CASSQGAGTSGRRETQYF
TGTGCCAGCAGCCAAGGCGCCGGGACTAGCGGGAGGAGAGAGACCCAGTACTTC
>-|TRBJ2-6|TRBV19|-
CASSILPVRSGANVLTF
TGTGCCAGTAGTATACTCCCGGTGCGCTCTGGGGCCAACGTCCTGACTTTC
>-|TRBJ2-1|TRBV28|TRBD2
CASSSQGGGYNEQFF
TGTGCCAGCAGTTCCCAAGGCGGGGGTTACAATGAGCAGTTCTTC
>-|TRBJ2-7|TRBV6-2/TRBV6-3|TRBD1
CASSYSRGQAEQYF
TGTGCCAGCAGTTACTCGAGGGGGCAAGCCGAGCAGTACTTC
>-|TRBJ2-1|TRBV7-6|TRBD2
CASSQGLAGNSYNEQFF
TGTGCCAGCAGCCAAGGACTAGCGGGAAATTCCTACAATGAGCAGTTCTTC
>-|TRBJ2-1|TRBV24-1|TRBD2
CATSDFSSGSVFNEQFF
TGTGCCACCAGTGATTTTTCTAGCGGGAGTGTATTCAATGAGCAGTTCTTC
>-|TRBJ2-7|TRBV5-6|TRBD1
CASRPLGTGDYEQYF
TGTGCCAGCAGGCCGCTCGGGACAGGGGACTACGAGCAGTACTTC
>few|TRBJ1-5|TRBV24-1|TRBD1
CATSDTRQGTSNQPQHF
TGTGCCACCAGTGATACCCGACAGGGTACGAGCAATCAGCCCCAGCATTTT
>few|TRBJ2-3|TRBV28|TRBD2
CASRGASGSGDTQYF
TGTGCCAGCAGGGGGGCTAGCGGGAGTGGAGATACGCAGTATTTT
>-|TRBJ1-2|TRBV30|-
CAWSALNYGYTF
TGTGCCTGGAGTGCCCTGAACTATGGCTACACCTTC
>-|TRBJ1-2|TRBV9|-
CASSASATGGFLGYTF
TGTGCCAGCAGCGCTTCGGCAACCGGGGGATTCTTGGGCTACACCTTC
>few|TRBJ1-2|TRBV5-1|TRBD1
CASSWGQGGGYTF
TGCGCCAGCAGCTGGGGACAGGGTGGTGGCTACACCTTC
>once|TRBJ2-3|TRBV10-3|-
CAITRGVDTQYF
TGTGCCATCACTCGCGGGGTAGATACGCAGTATTTT
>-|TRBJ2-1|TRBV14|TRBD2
CASRLSGSYNEQFF
TGTGCCAGCAGACTTAGCGGGAGTTACAATGAGCAGTTCTTC
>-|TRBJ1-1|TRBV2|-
CASSVQGNTEAFF
TGTGCCAGCAGTGTACAGGGGAACACTGAAGCTTTCTTT
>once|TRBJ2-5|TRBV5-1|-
CASSLTIGSRETQYF
TGCGCCAGCAGCTTGACGATAGGTAGCAGAGAGACCCAGTACTTC
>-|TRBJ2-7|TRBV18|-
CASSLTSSYEQYF
TGTGCCAGCTCACTTACTTCCTCCTACGAGCAGTACTTC
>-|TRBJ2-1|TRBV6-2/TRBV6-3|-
CASSGDWYNEQFF
TGTGCCAGCAGCGGGGACTGGTACAATGAGCAGTTCTTC
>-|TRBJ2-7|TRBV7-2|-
CASSPRTDYEQYF
TGTGCCAGCAGCCCGAGGACAGACTACGAGCAGTACTTC
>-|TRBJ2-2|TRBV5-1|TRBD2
CASSLQGLAGVGYTGELFF
TGCGCCAGCAGCTTGCAGGGACTAGCGGGAGTTGGGTACACCGGGGAGCTGTTTTTT
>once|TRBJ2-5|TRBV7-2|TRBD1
CASSFTGQGVGGLETQYF
TGTGCCAGCAGCTTTACGGGACAGGGGGTCGGGGGTCTGGAGACCCAGTACTTC
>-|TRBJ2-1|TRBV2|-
CASRRGGMNEQFF
TGTGCCAGCAGACGTGGCGGGATGAATGAGCAGTTCTTC
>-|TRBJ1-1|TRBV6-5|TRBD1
CASTGQGATEAFF
TGTGCCAGCACCGGACAGGGAGCCACTGAAGCTTTCTTT
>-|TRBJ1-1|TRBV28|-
CASRFSGETEAFF
TGTGCCAGCAGGTTCTCGGGGGAAACTGAAGCTTTCTTT
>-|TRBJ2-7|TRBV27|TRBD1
CASSNFRGQGNYEQYF
TGTGCCAGCAGTAACTTCCGGGGACAGGGGAACTACGAGCAGTACTTC
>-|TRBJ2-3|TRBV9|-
CASSVGTIGTDTQYF
TGTGCCAGCAGCGTAGGGACTATCGGCACAGATACGCAGTATTTT
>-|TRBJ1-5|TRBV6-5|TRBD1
CASSSTGEGNQPQHF
TGTGCCAGCAGTTCCACAGGGGAGGGCAATCAGCCCCAGCATTTT
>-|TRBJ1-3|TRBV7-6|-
CASSLVPSLTVENTIYF
TGTGCCAGCAGCTTAGTGCCTTCCCTGACAGTCGAAAACACCATATATTTT
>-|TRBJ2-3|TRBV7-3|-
CASSLTRDTQYF
TGTGCCAGCAGCTTAACTAGAGATACGCAGTATTTT
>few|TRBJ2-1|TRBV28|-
CASSSGRGVGEQFF
TGTGCCAGCAGTTCCGGCCGAGGTGTTGGAGAGCAGTTCTTC
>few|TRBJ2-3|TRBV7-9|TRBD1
CASSSGQVADTQYF
TGTGCCAGCAGCTCCGGACAGGTGGCAGATACGCAGTATTTT
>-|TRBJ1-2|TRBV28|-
CASSRGYGYTF
TGTGCCAGCAGTCGAGGGTATGGCTACACCTTC
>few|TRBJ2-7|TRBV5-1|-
CASSFDGTWSYEQYF
TGCGCCAGCAGCTTTGACGGTACCTGGAGTTACGAGCAGTACTTC
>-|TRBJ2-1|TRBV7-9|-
CASSPRGSSYNEQFF
TGTGCCAGCAGCCCCCGAGGTTCCTCCTACAATGAGCAGTTCTTC
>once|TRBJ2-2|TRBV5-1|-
CASSPPGLSRTGELFF
TGCGCCAGCAGCCCCCCCGGACTGTCGAGGACCGGGGAGCTGTTTTTT
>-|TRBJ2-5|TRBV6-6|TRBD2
CASSPSTSGGQETQYF
TGTGCCAGCAGTCCTTCGACTAGCGGGGGGCAAGAGACCCAGTACTTC
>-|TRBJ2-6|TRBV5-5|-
CASRGYSGANVLTF
TGTGCCAGCAGGGGCTACTCTGGGGCCAACGTCCTGACTTTC
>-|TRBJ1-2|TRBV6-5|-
CASRPTGTYGYTF
TGTGCCAGCAGGCCTACAGGGACCTATGGCTACACCTTC
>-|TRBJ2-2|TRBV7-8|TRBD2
CASSPRLAGAWDGELFF
TGTGCCAGCAGCCCCAGACTAGCGGGAGCCTGGGACGGGGAGCTGTTTTTT
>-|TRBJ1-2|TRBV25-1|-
CASSPGNNYGYTF
TGTGCCAGCAGTCCAGGGAACAACTATGGCTACACCTTC
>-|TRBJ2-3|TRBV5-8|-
CASTRVFYLRDTQYF
TGTGCCAGCACCAGGGTGTTCTACCTGAGAGATACGCAGTATTTT
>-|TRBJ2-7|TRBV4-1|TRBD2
CASSQEEGAGNLYEQYF
TGCGCCAGCAGCCAAGAGGAAGGAGCGGGGAATCTCTACGAGCAGTACTTC
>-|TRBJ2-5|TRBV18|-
CASSPSRGETQYF
TGTGCCAGCTCACCCAGCCGGGGGGAGACCCAGTACTTC
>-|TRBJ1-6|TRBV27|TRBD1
CASSGTGTVNGSPLHF
TGTGCCAGCAGTGGAACCGGGACAGTCAATGGCTCACCCCTCCACTTT
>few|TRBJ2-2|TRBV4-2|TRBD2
CASSQGFGTSGRSGELFF
TGTGCCAGCAGCCAAGGTTTCGGGACTAGCGGGAGATCCGGGGAGCTGTTTTTT
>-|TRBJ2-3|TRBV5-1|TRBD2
CASSGWAGGEDTQYF
TGCGCCAGCAGCGGATGGGCGGGAGGGGAAGATACGCAGTATTTT
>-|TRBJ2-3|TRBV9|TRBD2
CASSVATASGISTDTQYF
TGTGCCAGCAGCGTAGCTACGGCTAGCGGGATAAGCACAGATACGCAGTATTTT
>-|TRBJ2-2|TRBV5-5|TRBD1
CASSLEGDSFGELFF
TGTGCCAGCAGCTTGGAGGGGGACAGTTTCGGGGAGCTGTTTTTT
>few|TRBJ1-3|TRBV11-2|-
CASSLRGASGNTIYF
TGTGCCAGCAGCTTACGCGGGGCCTCTGGAAACACCATATATTTT
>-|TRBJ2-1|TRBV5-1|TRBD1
CASSPGQGLVNEQFF
TGCGCCAGCAGCCCAGGACAGGGTTTGGTCAATGAGCAGTTCTTC
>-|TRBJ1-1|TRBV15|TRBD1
CATSSFTGGSTEAFF
TGTGCCACCAGCAGCTTTACAGGGGGAAGCACTGAAGCTTTCTTT
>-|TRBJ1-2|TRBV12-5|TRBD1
CASGPDRYYGYTF
TGTGCTAGTGGTCCGGACAGGTACTATGGCTACACCTTC
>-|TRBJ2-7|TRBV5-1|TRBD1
CASSLEALTGSYEQYF
TGCGCCAGCAGCTTGGAGGCGTTGACAGGGAGCTACGAGCAGTACTTC
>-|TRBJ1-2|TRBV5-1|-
CASSRGQNYGYTF
TGCGCCAGCAGCCGAGGACAGAACTATGGCTACACCTTC
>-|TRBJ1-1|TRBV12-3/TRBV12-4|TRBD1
CASTGVGTEAFF
TGTGCCAGTACAGGGGTGGGGACTGAAGCTTTCTTT